The clone carrying this TCR beta chain was seen more than once but under ten times. As yet, its antigen is unknown. This entry is derived from a study of T cell repertoires in cytomegalovirus infection. Germline assignment: CDR1 MGHRA and CDR2 YSYEKL. CDR3 length: 14 residues. V lost 3 bases to trimming and J lost 6 bases, with 13 bases between them. TCRdb re-called the reads through MiXCR, storing one row per CDR3 protein. The sample has about 920,000 distinct CDR3 sequences; more than 25% are singletons. This clonotype was sampled from a human donor in good health (CMV status not recorded). Some clones in this sample may be carry-over from other donors' samples. The specimen was cultured CD8+ T cells from PBMCs, collected from culture after CMV antigen stimulation. This sequence joins TRBV4-1 and TRBJ2-3; TRBD1 is a possible D gene (6 bases). CDR3 in amino acids: CASSQGTSADTQYF. In DNA, the CDR3 is TGCGCCAGCAGCCAGGGGACATCGGCGGATACGCAGTATTTT.